Only one count was recorded for the clone carrying this TCR beta chain. Its antigen is not identified. The time point denotes: blood 4 weeks post-SBRT, at nephrectomy. Treatment of the sample: 15 Gy SBRT to primary tumor, nephrectomy 4 weeks later. Assay: immunoSEQ multiplex PCR; the TCRdb copy retains only in-frame clones and omits some. The sample yields around 180,000 clones, around 89% seen once. The data derive from a study of radiation and T cells in renal cell carcinoma. The V end lost 7 bases, the J end lost 0 bases, and 7 bases lay between the germline ends. Germline lookup yields CDR1 SGDLS and CDR2 YYNGEE. The CDR3 length is 12 residues. General study findings and limits: No pretreatment tumor biopsies were available for baseline clonotypes.

The receptor was derived from a woman in her forties or fifties with renal cell carcinoma. This sample comprised blood, obtained from a patient whose treatment included radiotherapy and nephrectomy. The J gene is TRBJ1-2, the V gene TRBV9; D not resolved. CDR3 nucleotides: TGTGCCAGCGGCGGATCTAACTATGGCTACACCTTC. Residues: CASGGSNYGYTF.